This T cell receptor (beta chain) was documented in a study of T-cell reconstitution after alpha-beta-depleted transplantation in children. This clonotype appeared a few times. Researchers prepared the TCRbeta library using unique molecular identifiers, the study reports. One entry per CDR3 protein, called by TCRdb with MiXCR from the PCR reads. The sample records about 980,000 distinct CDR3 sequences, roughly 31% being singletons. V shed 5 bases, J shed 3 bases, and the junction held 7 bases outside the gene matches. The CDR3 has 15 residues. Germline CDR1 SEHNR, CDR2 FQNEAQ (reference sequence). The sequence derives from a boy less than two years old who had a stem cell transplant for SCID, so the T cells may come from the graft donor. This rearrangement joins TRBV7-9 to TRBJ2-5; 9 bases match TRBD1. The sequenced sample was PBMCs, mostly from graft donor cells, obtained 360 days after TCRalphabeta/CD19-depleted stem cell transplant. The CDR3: CASSSVQGAKETQYF. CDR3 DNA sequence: TGTGCCAGCAGCAGCGTACAGGGGGCGAAAGAGACCCAGTACTTC.